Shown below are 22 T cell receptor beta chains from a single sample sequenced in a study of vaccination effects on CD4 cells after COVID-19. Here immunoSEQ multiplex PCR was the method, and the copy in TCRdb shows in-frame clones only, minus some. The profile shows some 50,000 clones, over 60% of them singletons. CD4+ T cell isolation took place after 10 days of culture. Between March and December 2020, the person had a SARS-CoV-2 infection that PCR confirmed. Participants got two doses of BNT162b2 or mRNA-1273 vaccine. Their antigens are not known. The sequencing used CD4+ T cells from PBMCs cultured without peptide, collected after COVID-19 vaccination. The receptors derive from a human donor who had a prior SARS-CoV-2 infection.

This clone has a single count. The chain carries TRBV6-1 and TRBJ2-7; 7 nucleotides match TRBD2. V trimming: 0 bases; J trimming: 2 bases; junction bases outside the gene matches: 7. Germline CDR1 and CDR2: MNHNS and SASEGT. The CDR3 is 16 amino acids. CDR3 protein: CASSEAGGPRPYEQYF. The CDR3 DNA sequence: TGTGCCAGCAGTGAAGCGGGAGGGCCAAGACCCTACGAGCAGTACTTC.

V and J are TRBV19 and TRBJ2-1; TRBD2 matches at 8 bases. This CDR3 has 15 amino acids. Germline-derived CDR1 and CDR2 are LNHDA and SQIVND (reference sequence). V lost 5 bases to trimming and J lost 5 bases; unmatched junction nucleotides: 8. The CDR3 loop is CASSLREGQHNEQFF. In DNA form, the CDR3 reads TGTGCCAGTAGTCTCCGGGAGGGTCAGCACAATGAGCAGTTCTTC. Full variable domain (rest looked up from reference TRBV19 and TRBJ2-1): DGGITQSPKYLFRKEGQNVTLSCEQNLNHDAMYWYRQDPGQGLRLIYYSQIVNDFQKGDIAEGYSVSREKKESFPLTVTSAQKNPTAFYLCASSLREGQHNEQFFGPGTRLTVL.

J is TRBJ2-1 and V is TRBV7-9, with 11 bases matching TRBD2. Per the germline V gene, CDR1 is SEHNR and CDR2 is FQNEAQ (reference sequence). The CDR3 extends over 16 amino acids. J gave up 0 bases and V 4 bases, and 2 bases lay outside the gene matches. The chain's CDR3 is CASSYSGRGSYNEQFF. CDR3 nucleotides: TGTGCCAGCAGCTATAGCGGGAGGGGCTCCTACAATGAGCAGTTCTTC.

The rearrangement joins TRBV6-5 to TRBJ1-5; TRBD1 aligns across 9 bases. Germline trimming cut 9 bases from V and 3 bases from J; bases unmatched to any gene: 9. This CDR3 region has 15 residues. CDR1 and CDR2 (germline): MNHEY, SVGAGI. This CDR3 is CASKFGQGHNQPQHF. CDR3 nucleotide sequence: TGTGCCAGTAAGTTTGGACAGGGGCACAATCAGCCCCAGCATTTT.

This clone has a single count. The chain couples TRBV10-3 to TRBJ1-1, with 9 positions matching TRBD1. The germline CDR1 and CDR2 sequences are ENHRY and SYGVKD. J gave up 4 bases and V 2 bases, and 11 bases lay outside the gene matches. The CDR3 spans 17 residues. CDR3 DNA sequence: TGTGCCATCAGTGAGACCACAGGGGGCGATGCGGGCACTGAAGCTTTCTTT. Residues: CAISETTGGDAGTEAFF.

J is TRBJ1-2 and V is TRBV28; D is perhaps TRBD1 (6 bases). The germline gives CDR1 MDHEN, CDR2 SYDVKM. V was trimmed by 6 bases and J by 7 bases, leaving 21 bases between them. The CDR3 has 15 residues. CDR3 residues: CASRLTGSPTGGYTF. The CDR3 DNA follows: TGTGCCAGCAGATTGACAGGCTCGCCGACTGGTGGCTACACCTTC.

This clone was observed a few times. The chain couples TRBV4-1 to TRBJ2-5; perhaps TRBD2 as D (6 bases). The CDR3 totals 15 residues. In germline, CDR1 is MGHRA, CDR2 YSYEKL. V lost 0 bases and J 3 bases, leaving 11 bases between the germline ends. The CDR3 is CASSQDGTGEETQYF. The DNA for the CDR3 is TGCGCCAGCAGCCAAGATGGGACGGGAGAAGAGACCCAGTACTTC.

The CDR3 region has the DNA TGTGCCAGCAGTAGAAGATTGGGAGCAGATCAGCCCCAGCATTTT. It specifies CASSRRLGADQPQHF. The chain couples TRBV2 to TRBJ1-5; D remains ambiguous. This CDR3 is 15 amino acids long. The germline gives CDR1 SNHLY, CDR2 FYNNEI. V was pared by 5 bases and J by 5 bases, with 16 bases between.

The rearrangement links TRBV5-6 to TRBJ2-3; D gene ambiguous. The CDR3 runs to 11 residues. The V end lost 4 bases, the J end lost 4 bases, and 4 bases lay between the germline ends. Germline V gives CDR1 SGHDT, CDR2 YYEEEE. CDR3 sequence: CASSKADTQYF. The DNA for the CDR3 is TGTGCCAGCAGCAAAGCAGATACGCAGTATTTT.

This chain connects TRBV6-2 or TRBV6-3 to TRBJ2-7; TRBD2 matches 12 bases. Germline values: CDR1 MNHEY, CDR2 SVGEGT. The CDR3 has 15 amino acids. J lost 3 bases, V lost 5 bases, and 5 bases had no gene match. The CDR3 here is CASSEGLAGVYEQYF. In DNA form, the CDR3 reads TGTGCCAGCAGTGAGGGACTAGCGGGTGTCTACGAGCAGTACTTC.

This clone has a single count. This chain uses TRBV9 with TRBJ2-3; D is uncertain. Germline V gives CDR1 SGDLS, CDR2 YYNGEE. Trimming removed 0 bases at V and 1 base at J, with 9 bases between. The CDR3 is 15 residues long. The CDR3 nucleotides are TGTGCCAGCAGCGTAGGGTCCTGGGGCACAGATACGCAGTATTTT. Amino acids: CASSVGSWGTDTQYF.

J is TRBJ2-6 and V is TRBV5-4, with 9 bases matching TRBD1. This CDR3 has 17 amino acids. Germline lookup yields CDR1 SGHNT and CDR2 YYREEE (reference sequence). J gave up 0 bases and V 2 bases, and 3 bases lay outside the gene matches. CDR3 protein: CASSLGTGSSGANVLTF. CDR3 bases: TGTGCCAGCAGCTTAGGGACAGGGAGCTCTGGGGCCAACGTCCTGACTTTC.

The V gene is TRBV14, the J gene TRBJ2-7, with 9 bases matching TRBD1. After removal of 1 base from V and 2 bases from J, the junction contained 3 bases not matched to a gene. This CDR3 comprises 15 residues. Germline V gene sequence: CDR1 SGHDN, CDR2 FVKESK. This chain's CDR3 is CASSQVHRGPYEQYF. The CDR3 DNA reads TGTGCCAGCAGCCAAGTTCACAGGGGGCCCTACGAGCAGTACTTC.

CDR3 region: CASRLPSDVNTEAFF. The CDR3 nucleotides are TGCGCCAGCAGACTTCCTTCAGACGTCAACACTGAAGCTTTCTTT. The J gene is TRBJ1-1, the V gene TRBV10-1; no reliable D call. The length of the CDR3 is 15 residues. CDR1 and CDR2 from the germline V gene are WNHNN and SYGVQD (reference sequence). The V and J ends lost 6 bases and 2 bases respectively, with 16 bases between them.

The CDR3 reads CASSESSGDLYEQYF. CDR3 nucleotides: TGTGCCAGCAGTGAATCGTCGGGGGACCTCTACGAGCAGTACTTC. V usage is TRBV6-1 and J usage is TRBJ2-7, with a possible D match to TRBD2 (6 bases). The CDR3 loop spans 15 amino acids. Trimming left V 2 bases short and J 3 bases short, with 14 bases between. The germline V gene has CDR1 MNHNS and CDR2 SASEGT.

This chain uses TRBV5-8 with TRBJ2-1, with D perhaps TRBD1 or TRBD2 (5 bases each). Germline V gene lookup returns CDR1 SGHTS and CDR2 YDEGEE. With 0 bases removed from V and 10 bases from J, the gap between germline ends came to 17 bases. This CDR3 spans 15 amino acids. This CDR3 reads CASSLGDGRNSEQFF. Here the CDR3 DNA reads TGTGCCAGCAGCTTGGGGGACGGACGTAATTCAGAGCAGTTCTTC.

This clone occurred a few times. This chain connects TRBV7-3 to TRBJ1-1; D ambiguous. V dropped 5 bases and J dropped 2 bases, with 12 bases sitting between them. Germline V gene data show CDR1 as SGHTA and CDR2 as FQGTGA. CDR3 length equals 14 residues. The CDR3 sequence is CASSLGRGNTEAFF. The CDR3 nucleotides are TGTGCCAGCAGCCTCGGTCGGGGAAACACTGAAGCTTTCTTT. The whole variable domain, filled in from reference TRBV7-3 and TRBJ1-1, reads GAGVSQTPSNKVTEKGKYVELRCDPISGHTALYWYRQSLGQGPEFLIYFQGTGAADDSGLPNDRFFAVRPEGSVSTLKIQRTERGDSAVYLCASSLGRGNTEAFFGQGTRLTVV.

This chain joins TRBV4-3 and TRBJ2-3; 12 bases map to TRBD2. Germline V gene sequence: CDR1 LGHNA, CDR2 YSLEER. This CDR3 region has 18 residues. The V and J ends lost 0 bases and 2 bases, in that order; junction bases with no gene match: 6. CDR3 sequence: CASSQDRGLAGSTDTQYF. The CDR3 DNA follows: TGCGCCAGCAGCCAAGATCGCGGACTAGCGGGATCCACAGATACGCAGTATTTT.

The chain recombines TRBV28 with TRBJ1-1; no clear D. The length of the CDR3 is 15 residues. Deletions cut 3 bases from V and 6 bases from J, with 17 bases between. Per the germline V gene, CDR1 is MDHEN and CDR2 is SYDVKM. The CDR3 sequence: CASSLGGHRKSEAFF. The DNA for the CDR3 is TGTGCCAGCAGTTTGGGCGGCCATAGGAAGTCTGAAGCTTTCTTT.

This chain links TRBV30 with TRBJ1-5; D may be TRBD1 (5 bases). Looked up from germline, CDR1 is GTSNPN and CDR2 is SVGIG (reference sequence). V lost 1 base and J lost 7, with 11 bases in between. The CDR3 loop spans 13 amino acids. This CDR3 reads CAWSGGRGQPQHF. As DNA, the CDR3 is TGTGCCTGGAGTGGTGGGAGGGGACAGCCCCAGCATTTT.

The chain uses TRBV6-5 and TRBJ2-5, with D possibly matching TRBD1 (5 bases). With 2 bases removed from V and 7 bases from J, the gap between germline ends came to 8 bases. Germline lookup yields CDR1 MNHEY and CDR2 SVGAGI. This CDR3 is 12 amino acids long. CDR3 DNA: TGTGCCAGCAGTTACGGCACAGGGACCCAGTACTTC. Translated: CASSYGTGTQYF.

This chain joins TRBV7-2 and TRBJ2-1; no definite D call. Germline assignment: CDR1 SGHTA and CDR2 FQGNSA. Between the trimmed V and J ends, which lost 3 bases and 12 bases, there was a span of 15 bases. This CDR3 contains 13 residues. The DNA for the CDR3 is TGTGCCAGCAGCTTGGGCGTAGACTTTGGGCAGTTCTTC. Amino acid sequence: CASSLGVDFGQFF.